This T cell receptor (beta chain) is from a study of identical twins. Germline values: CDR1 ENHRY, CDR2 SYGVKD. This CDR3 region has 12 residues. Overall study findings and caveats: While abundant cord blood beta clonotypes carried fewer insertions, memory repertoires showed no such pattern. The study found weaker excess twin sharing in beta out-of-frame sequences. A partial confounding effect on zero-insertion analyses could come from invariant MAIT and iNKT cells.

TCRdb reprocessed the 5' RACE reads via MiXCR and lists one record per CDR3 protein. The data contain 420,000 or so distinct CDR3 sequences, about 18% of them singletons. Notes on this clonotype: Its target is unknown. This sequence may be a read error, since a much larger clone differs from it by one base.

This clonotype was sampled from a man in his fifties or sixties in good health. The sequenced sample was naive T cells sorted from blood. This chain uses TRBV10-3 with TRBJ2-5, with a possible D match to TRBD1 (5 bases). Gene TRBJ2-1 matches the end of the DNA better, so the J call may be wrong. The CDR3 DNA reads as TGTGCCATCAGGGACAACCAAGAGACCCAGTTCTTC. Translation: CAIRDNQETQFF.